The 8 T cell receptor beta chains reported below all come from one sample, sequenced in a study of shared clonotypes between healthy human individuals (TCRdb year 2020). Libraries were made using the immunoSEQ multiplex PCR assay. The table was pulled from immuneACCESS by TCRdb, which kept in-frame rearrangements only. Such tables lose some clones; where checked, under half of the loss comes from unresolved V genes, and the rest has no known cause. Counted in this sample were fewer than 700,000 clones; around three quarters of them appeared once. About 12% of the sample belongs to the ten largest clones. Sequenced: PBMCs. The receptors originated from a woman aged 40 to 49 in good health. Some clones in this sample may be carry-over from other donors' samples.

The chain couples TRBV7-9 to TRBJ2-3; TRBD2 aligns across 8 bases. CDR1 and CDR2 (germline): SEHNR, FQNEAQ (reference sequence). The CDR3 has 15 residues. Losses at the gene ends were 3 bases for V and 5 bases for J; bases not matched to a gene: 7. The CDR3 is CASSFGRGMGDTQYF. CDR3 nucleotides: TGTGCCAGCAGCTTCGGGAGGGGTATGGGAGATACGCAGTATTTT.

The rearrangement links TRBV7-8 to TRBJ2-7, with TRBD2 matching 8 bases. The germline CDR1 and CDR2 sequences are SGHVS and FQNEAQ. This CDR3 region has 15 residues. V shed 6 bases and J 6 bases; nucleotides not matched to a gene: 13. The CDR3: CASSRKGTRSAEQYF. The CDR3 DNA follows: TGTGCCAGCAGTAGGAAGGGGACTAGATCAGCCGAGCAGTACTTC.

This chain links TRBV2 with TRBJ2-3; 9 bases fit TRBD2. This CDR3 is built from 16 residues. With 6 bases clipped from V and 0 bases from J, the junction kept 7 bases outside the gene matches. Germline assignment: CDR1 SNHLY and CDR2 FYNNEI. The CDR3 loop is CASSPSGRPSTDTQYF. The CDR3 DNA follows: TGTGCCAGCAGCCCGAGCGGGAGGCCTAGCACAGATACGCAGTATTTT.

The chain combines TRBV18 with TRBJ2-6; D unresolved. Trimming removed 2 bases from V and 0 bases from J, with 11 bases in between. CDR3 length: 17 amino acids. Germline values: CDR1 KGHSH, CDR2 LQKENI. The CDR3: CASSPSPGFSGANVLTF. CDR3 bases: TGTGCCAGCTCACCATCGCCAGGCTTCTCTGGGGCCAACGTCCTGACTTTC.

Points on this clone: Since a much larger clone is just one base distant, this may be a read error. The genes are TRBV11-3 and TRBJ2-5; 8 nucleotides agree with TRBD1. The end of the DNA aligns better with TRBJ2-7, so the J call may be wrong. Germline CDR1 SGHNT, CDR2 YENEEA. The CDR3 spans 13 residues. CDR3 region: CASSQGQDYEQYF. The CDR3 DNA is TGTGCCAGCAGCCAGGGACAGGACTACGAGCAGTACTTC.

This clone was detected only once. The chain employs TRBV30 and TRBJ2-7; D possibly uses TRBD1 or TRBD2 (5 bases each). The germline V gene encodes CDR1 GTSNPN and CDR2 SVGIG (reference sequence). V was shortened by 0 bases and J by 0 bases, with 6 bases between the two germline ends. The CDR3 consists of 13 residues. CDR3 nucleotide sequence: TGTGCCTGGAGTGTGGGGACCTCCTACGAGCAGTACTTC. Amino acids: CAWSVGTSYEQYF.

The gene calls are TRBV28 and TRBJ2-2, with TRBD2 identical over 9 bases. Germline V gene data show CDR1 as MDHEN and CDR2 as SYDVKM. Trimming cost V 7 bases and J 6 bases; bases outside gene matches: 9. This CDR3 contains 15 residues. CDR3 DNA: TGTGCCAGCAAACTTTCGTCTAGCGGGGCCGGGGAGCTGTTTTTT. It is translated as CASKLSSSGAGELFF. The full variable domain, in which reference TRBV28 and TRBJ2-2 provide the parts outside the CDR3, is DVKVTQSSRYLVKRTGEKVFLECVQDMDHENMFWYRQDPGLGLRLIYFSYDVKMKEKGDIPEGYSVSREKKERFSLILESASTNQTSMYLCASKLSSSGAGELFFGEGSRLTVL.

The chain joins TRBV10-3 to TRBJ2-5, with TRBD2 matching over 10 bases. V was clipped by 2 bases and J by 2 bases; unmatched bases: 5. CDR3 length: 16 residues. Germline CDR1 and CDR2: ENHRY and SYGVKD. The CDR3 sequence is CAISEASGSTQETQYF. The DNA for the CDR3 is TGTGCCATCAGTGAGGCTAGCGGGAGCACTCAAGAGACCCAGTACTTC.